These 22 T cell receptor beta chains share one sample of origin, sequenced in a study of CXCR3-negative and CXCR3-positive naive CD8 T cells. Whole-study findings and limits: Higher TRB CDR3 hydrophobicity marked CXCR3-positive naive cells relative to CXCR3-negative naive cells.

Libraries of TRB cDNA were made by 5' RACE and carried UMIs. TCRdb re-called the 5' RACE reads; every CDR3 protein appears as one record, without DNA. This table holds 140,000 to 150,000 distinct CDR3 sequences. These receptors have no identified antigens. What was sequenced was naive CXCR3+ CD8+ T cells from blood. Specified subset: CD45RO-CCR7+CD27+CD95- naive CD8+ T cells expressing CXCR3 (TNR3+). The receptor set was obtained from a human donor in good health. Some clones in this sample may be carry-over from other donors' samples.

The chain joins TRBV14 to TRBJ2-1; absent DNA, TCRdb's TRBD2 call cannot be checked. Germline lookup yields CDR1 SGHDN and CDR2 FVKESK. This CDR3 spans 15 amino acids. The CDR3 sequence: CASSPLVRSYNEQFF.

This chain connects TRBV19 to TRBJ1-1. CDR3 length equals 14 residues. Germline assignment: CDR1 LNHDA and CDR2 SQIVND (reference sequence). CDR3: CASSIEMGRTEAFF. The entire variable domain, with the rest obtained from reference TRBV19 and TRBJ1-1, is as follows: DGGITQSPKYLFRKEGQNVTLSCEQNLNHDAMYWYRQDPGQGLRLIYYSQIVNDFQKGDIAEGYSVSREKKESFPLTVTSAQKNPTAFYLCASSIEMGRTEAFFGQGTRLTVV.

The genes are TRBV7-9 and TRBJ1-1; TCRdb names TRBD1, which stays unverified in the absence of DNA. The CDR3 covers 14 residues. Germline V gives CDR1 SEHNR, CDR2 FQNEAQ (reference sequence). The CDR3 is CASSQQDPNTEAFF. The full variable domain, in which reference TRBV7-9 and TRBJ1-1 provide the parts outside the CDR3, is DTGVSQNPRHKITKRGQNVTFRCDPISEHNRLYWYRQTLGQGPEFLTYFQNEAQLEKSRLLSDRFSAERPKGSFSTLEIQRTEQGDSAMYLCASSQQDPNTEAFFGQGTRLTVV.

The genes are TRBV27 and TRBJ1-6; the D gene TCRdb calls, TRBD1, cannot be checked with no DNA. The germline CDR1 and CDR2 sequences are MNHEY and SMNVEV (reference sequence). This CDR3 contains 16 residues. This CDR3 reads CASSSLLGRGYSPLHF.

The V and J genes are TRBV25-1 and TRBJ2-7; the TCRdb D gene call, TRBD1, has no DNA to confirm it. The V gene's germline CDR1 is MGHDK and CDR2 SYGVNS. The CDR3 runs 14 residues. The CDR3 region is CASSPPGVFAEQYF.

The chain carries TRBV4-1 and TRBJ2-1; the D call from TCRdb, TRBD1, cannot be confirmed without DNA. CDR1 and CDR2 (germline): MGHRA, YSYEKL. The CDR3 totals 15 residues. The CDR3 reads CASSQEGMGAQGHFF.

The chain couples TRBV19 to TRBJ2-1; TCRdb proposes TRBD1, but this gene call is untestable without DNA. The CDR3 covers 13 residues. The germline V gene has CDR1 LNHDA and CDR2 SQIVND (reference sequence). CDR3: CASSIMGGNEQFF.

The CDR3 is CASSLEGSGGSYEQYF. The V gene is TRBV7-9, the J gene TRBJ2-7; TCRdb picks TRBD2, but there is no DNA to check that call. Germline loops: CDR1 SEHNR, CDR2 FQNEAQ (reference sequence). The CDR3 extends over 16 amino acids.

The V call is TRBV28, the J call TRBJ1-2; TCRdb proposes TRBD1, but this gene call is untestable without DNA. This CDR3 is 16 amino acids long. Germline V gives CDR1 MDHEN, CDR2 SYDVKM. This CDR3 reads CASSSLRGVRPGGYTF.

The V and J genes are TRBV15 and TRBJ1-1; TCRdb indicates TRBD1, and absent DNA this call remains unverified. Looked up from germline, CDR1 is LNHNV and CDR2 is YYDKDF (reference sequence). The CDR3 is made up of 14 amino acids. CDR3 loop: CATSRTGGYTEAFF.

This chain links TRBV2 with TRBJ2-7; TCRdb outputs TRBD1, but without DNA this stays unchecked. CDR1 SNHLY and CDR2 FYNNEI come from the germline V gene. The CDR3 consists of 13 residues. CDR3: CASLGGNSYEQYF.

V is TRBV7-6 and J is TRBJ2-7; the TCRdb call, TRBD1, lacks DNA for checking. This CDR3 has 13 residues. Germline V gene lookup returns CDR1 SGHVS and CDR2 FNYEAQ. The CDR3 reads CASSGVPVSEQYF.

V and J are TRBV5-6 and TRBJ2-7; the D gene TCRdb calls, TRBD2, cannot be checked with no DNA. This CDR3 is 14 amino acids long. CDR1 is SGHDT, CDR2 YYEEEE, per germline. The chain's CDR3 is CASSLEGLSYEQYF.

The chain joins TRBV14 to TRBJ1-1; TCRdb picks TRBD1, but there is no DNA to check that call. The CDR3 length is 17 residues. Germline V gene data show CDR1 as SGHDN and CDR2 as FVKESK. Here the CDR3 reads CASSQERGRAIPTEAFF. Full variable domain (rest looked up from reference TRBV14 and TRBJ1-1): EAGVTQFPSHSVIEKGQTVTLRCDPISGHDNLYWYRRVMGKEIKFLLHFVKESKQDESGMPNNRFLAERTGGTYSTLKVQPAELEDSGVYFCASSQERGRAIPTEAFFGQGTRLTVV.

The CDR3 protein is CASSLAWNEQFF. This sequence joins TRBV5-6 and TRBJ2-1. Germline V gene lookup returns CDR1 SGHDT and CDR2 YYEEEE. This CDR3 is built from 12 residues. Using reference TRBV5-6 and TRBJ2-1 for the parts outside the CDR3, the full variable domain is DAGVTQSPTHLIKTRGQQVTLRCSPKSGHDTVSWYQQALGQGPQFIFQYYEEEERQRGNFPDRFSGHQFPNYSSELNVNALLLGDSALYLCASSLAWNEQFFGPGTRLTVL.

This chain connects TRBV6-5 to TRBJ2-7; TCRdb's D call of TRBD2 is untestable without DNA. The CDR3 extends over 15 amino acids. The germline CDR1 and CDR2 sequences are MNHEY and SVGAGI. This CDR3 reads CASSYATGGAYEQYF.

The CDR3 loop is CASRASSSGELFF. The chain couples TRBV5-6 to TRBJ2-2; the TCRdb call, TRBD2, lacks DNA for checking. Germline CDR1 and CDR2: SGHDT and YYEEEE. The length of the CDR3 is 13 residues.

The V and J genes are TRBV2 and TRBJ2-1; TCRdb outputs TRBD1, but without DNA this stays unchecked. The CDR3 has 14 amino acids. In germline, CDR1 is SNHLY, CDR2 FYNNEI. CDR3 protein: CASHRPSGGNEQFF.

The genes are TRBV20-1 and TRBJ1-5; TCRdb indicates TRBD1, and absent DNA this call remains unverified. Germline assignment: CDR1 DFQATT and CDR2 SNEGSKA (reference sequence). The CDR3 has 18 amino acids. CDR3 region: CSALAPLYGGSSNQPQHF.

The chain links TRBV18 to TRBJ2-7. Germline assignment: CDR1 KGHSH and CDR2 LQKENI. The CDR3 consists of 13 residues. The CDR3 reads CASSPSRENEQYF.

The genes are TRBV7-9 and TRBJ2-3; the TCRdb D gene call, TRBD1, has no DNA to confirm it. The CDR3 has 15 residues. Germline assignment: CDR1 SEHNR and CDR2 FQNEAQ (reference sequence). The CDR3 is CASSSRTGGTDTQYF.

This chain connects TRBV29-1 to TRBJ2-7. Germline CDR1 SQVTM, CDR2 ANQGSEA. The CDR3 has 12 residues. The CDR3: CSVEDTAYEQYF.